The rows below give T cell receptor beta chains drawn from one sample of a study of OX40 agonist ivuxolimab in advanced cancers. This table comes from immunoSEQ multiplex PCR, and its TCRdb copy is limited to in-frame clones, with some not included. The sample contains tens of thousands of clones, over 75% of which appear only once. Sequencing used CD4+ or CD8+ T cells sorted from blood, obtained in a trial of the OX40 agonist ivuxolimab. These TCRs come from an adult with an advanced solid tumor such as melanoma, head and neck, liver or kidney cancer. Each CDR3 is given without its conserved first and last residue. D genes are given only for firm matches. Some rows have no size entry. The others give once, few or many, or a class for an expanded clone.

>13|TRBV29-1|TRBJ1-1|.|.
SVEDLLNVGTEAF
>11|TRBV29-1|TRBJ2-5|TRBD2|.
SYLAGGLETQY
>12|TRBV4-3|TRBJ2-7|TRBD1|.
ASSPATGRYEQY
>11|TRBV6-5|TRBJ2-5|TRBD1|.
ASSWTGFETQY
>13|TRBV27|TRBJ2-7|.|.
ASTPLAGSSYEQY
>15|TRBV12-5|TRBJ2-1|TRBD1|.
ASGPPGQGYGYNEQF
>13|TRBV5-4|TRBJ2-1|.|.
ASSLPGAGERGQF
>14|TRBV7-2|TRBJ2-1|TRBD2|.
ASSLAGGSLDNEQF
>11|TRBV4-1|TRBJ1-1|.|.
ASRSPIITEAF
>9|TRBV30|TRBJ2-1|.|.
AWSVSLRQF
>11|TRBV6-5|TRBJ2-5|.|once
ASNKGEQETQY
>13|TRBV19|TRBJ2-3|TRBD2|.
ASSIIAGASDTQY
>14|TRBV4-2|TRBJ2-1|TRBD2|.
ASSQEEGLAYNEQF
>13|TRBV4-3|TRBJ1-4|.|.
ASSQDPGWDEKLF
>12|TRBV4-3|TRBJ2-7|.|once
ASSQGPPADEQY
>13|TRBV28|TRBJ2-5|TRBD2|.
ASSPRLAGAETQY
>13|TRBV15|TRBJ2-7|.|.
ATSTTRDVHYEQY
>14|TRBV27|TRBJ2-1|.|.
ASRPRTAPPYNEQF
>15|TRBV4-1|TRBJ1-2|TRBD1|.
ASSQGRQGSFGYGYT
>11|TRBV7-2|TRBJ1-3|.|.
ASHRTEGNTIY
>10|TRBV6-5|TRBJ1-5|.|.
ASSSLFGPQH
>12|TRBV25-1|TRBJ1-2|.|.
ASSDPGGLRGYT
>10|TRBV10-3|TRBJ1-1|.|.
AISTMNTEAF
>14|TRBV11-1|TRBJ1-3|.|.
ASSPHRTFSGNTIY
>13|TRBV28|TRBJ2-1|.|.
ASSLKGDLYNEQF
>13|TRBV2|TRBJ1-1|.|.
ASTDSLYMNTEAF
>11|TRBV6-5|TRBJ1-6|.|.
ASSPTFNSPLH
>13|TRBV19|TRBJ2-1|TRBD1|.
ASKGYRGSYNEQF
>12|TRBV9|TRBJ2-3|.|.
ASSDDTSTDTQY
>12|TRBV7-9|TRBJ2-1|.|.
ASSLPRENNEQF
>11|TRBV5-4|TRBJ2-7|TRBD2|.
AFLERGGYEQY
>13|TRBV19|TRBJ2-1|TRBD2|.
ASSIRTSDYNEQF
>15|TRBV7-2|TRBJ1-5|TRBD1|.
ASSRTGGPYSNQPQH
>13|TRBV27|TRBJ1-5|.|.
ASSLSVGGGQPQH
>11|TRBV27|TRBJ2-5|.|.
ASSHLSQETQY
>13|TRBV7-2|TRBJ2-7|TRBD1|.
ASSPTGVAPYEQY
>14|TRBV5-3|TRBJ2-7|TRBD2|once
ARSHFCERESYEQY
>14|TRBV27|TRBJ2-3|.|.
ASRTRGLSSTDTQY
>12|TRBV30|TRBJ2-3|TRBD1|.
AWSAGQGPDTQY
>12|TRBV5-4|TRBJ2-3|TRBD2|.
ASSLERGADTQY
>13|TRBV7-8|TRBJ2-1|.|.
ASSSSTSLYNEQF
>11|TRBV11-2|TRBJ1-2|TRBD1|.
ASSLTGAGGYT
>11|TRBV30|TRBJ1-6|.|.
AWKSPFNSPLH
>14|TRBV7-9|TRBJ2-2|.|.
ASSFTPGQNTGELF
>12|TRBV7-9|TRBJ1-2|.|.
ASSFDSLIYGYT
>11|TRBV7-2|TRBJ1-1|.|.
ASTLGGWTEAF
>11|TRBV2|TRBJ2-7|.|.
ASSDERSYEQY
>15|TRBV2|TRBJ1-2|TRBD1|few
ASSDQSLRGPGYGYT
>13|TRBV7-6|TRBJ2-1|.|.
ASSLVDSTYNEQF
>13|TRBV7-3|TRBJ1-2|TRBD1|.
ASSSTGGHGYGYT
>12|TRBV27|TRBJ1-1|TRBD1|.
ASSWTGAITEAF
>13|TRBV28|TRBJ2-2|.|.
ASSLLTANTGELF
>11|TRBV6-5|TRBJ1-5|.|.
ASSSTENQPQH
>11|TRBV2|TRBJ2-2|.|few
ASSVTGAGELF
>15|TRBV7-9|TRBJ1-3|.|.
ASSLTLNANPGNTIY